This TCR beta chain was sequenced in a study of cytomegalovirus exposure and HLA in healthy donors. Using immunoSEQ multiplex PCR, the repertoire was profiled, and TCRdb retains in-frame clones only, with some absent. The data hold about 160,000 clones, with 84% observed a single time. This clone was counted a single time. The specimen sequenced was PBMCs. The receptor's source is a young man in good health and CMV-seropositive.

CDR3 DNA: TGTGCCAGCAGCTCCGACTCTAGCGGGAACCTCCAAGAGACCCAGTACTTC. Translation gives CASSSDSSGNLQETQYF. The chain links TRBV5-4 to TRBJ2-5; 9 bases are shared with TRBD2. Trimming took 3 bases from V and 1 from J; bases not matched to a gene: 10. From germline, CDR1 is SGHNT and CDR2 YYREEE (reference sequence). The CDR3 is 17 residues long.